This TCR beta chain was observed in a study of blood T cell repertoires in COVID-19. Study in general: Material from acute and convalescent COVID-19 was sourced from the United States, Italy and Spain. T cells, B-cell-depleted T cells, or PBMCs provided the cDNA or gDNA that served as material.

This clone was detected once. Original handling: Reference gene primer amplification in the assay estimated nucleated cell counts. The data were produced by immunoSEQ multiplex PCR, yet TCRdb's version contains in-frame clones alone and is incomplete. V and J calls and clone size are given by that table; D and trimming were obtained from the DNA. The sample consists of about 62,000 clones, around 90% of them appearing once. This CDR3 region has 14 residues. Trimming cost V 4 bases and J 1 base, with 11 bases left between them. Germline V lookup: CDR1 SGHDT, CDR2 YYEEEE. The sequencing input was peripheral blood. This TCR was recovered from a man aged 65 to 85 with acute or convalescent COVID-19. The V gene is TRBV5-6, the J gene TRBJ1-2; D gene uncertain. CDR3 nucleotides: TGTGCCAGCAGCCAAGGGAGTGGTAACTATGGCTACACCTTC. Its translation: CASSQGSGNYGYTF.